What follows are 32 T cell receptor beta chains derived from one specimen sequenced in a study of technical replicates of blood from a few donors. Profiled with immunoSEQ multiplex PCR; TCRdb holds only in-frame clones, not every one. Altogether tens of thousands of clones are present, approximately 95% being singletons, with the ten largest covering about 0.26%. The specimen sequenced was T cells isolated from PBMCs. These receptors originate from a human donor in good health.

The chain couples TRBV7-6 to TRBJ2-7; 7 nucleotides agree with TRBD2. The CDR3 covers 16 residues. The trim removed 4 bases at V and 3 bases at J, leaving 12 bases unmatched. The germline CDR1 and CDR2 sequences are SGHVS and FNYEAQ. CDR3 in DNA: TGTGCCAGCAGCTACCTCCTGGGGGGGACCAACTACGAGCAGTACTTC. Amino acid sequence: CASSYLLGGTNYEQYF.

The sample holds a few counts of this clone. The chain combines TRBV7-9 with TRBJ1-1; D unresolved. The length of the CDR3 is 14 residues. V was cut by 5 bases and J by 0 bases, with 10 bases left in between. Germline V lookup: CDR1 SEHNR, CDR2 FQNEAQ (reference sequence). CDR3 coding DNA: TGTGCCAGCAGCCCAGGAAGGATGAACACTGAAGCTTTCTTT. It yields the protein CASSPGRMNTEAFF.

The J gene is TRBJ2-1, the V gene TRBV10-2, with a weak D call TRBD2 (5 bases). V lost 0 bases, J lost 2 bases, and 17 bases lay in between. The CDR3 totals 18 residues. The V gene's germline CDR1 is WSHSY and CDR2 SAAADI. The CDR3 DNA follows: TGCGCCAGCAGTGAGTCGAGGACTCTTTGGAGGCCCTACAATGAGCAGTTCTTC. Translation gives CASSESRTLWRPYNEQFF.

The chain has TRBV7-8 and TRBJ1-3; D remains ambiguous. The germline CDR1 and CDR2 sequences are SGHVS and FQNEAQ. The CDR3 sequence is 16 residues long. V lost 1 base and J lost 1, with 11 bases in between. The CDR3 here is CASSLGGRGSGNTIYF. The DNA for the CDR3 is TGTGCCAGCAGCTTAGGGGGTCGGGGTTCTGGAAACACCATATATTTT.

J is TRBJ1-2 and V is TRBV6-1; possibly TRBD1 for D (5 bases). The germline V gene has CDR1 MNHNS and CDR2 SASEGT. CDR3 length: 13 residues. Deletions cut 6 bases from V and 2 bases from J, with 10 bases between. The CDR3 nucleotides are TGTGCCAGCAGCCGGACAAGCAACTATGGCTACACCTTC. This codes for CASSRTSNYGYTF.

The CDR3: CASRAMPDYGYTF. The DNA of the CDR3 is TGTGCCAGCAGGGCCATGCCAGACTATGGCTACACCTTC. J is TRBJ1-2 and V is TRBV28; D is ambiguous. V was trimmed by 6 bases and J by 3 bases, leaving 11 bases between them. Germline V gene sequence: CDR1 MDHEN, CDR2 SYDVKM. The CDR3 is made up of 13 amino acids.

The chain is built from TRBV19 and TRBJ1-5; D gene uncertain. V was clipped by 2 bases and J by 2 bases, with 7 bases between them. CDR1 is LNHDA, CDR2 SQIVND, per germline (reference sequence). The CDR3 consists of 14 residues. The CDR3 reads CASSIYGGNQPQHF. Here the CDR3 DNA reads TGTGCCAGTAGTATATACGGGGGCAATCAGCCCCAGCATTTT.

The rearrangement uses TRBV5-1 and TRBJ2-3, with a tentative D call TRBD2 (6 bases). Trimming took 0 bases from V and 3 from J, leaving 11 bases between them. This CDR3 spans 15 amino acids. Germline V lookup: CDR1 SGHRS, CDR2 YFSETQ. The CDR3 nucleotides are TGCGCCAGCAGCTTGGATCTAGCGATTACAGATACGCAGTATTTT. This sequence encodes CASSLDLAITDTQYF.

The chain couples TRBV5-1 to TRBJ2-2, with D maybe TRBD2 (5 bases). The CDR3 is 16 amino acids. Trimming removed 6 bases at V and 2 bases at J, with 17 bases between. Germline lookup yields CDR1 SGHRS and CDR2 YFSETQ. The CDR3 DNA reads TGCGCCAGCAACGTGAGGGCAGGAGTCAACACCGGGGAGCTGTTTTTT. Protein product: CASNVRAGVNTGELFF. Full variable domain (rest looked up from reference TRBV5-1 and TRBJ2-2): KAGVTQTPRYLIKTRGQQVTLSCSPISGHRSVSWYQQTPGQGLQFLFEYFSETQRNKGNFPGRFSGRQFSNSRSEMNVSTLELGDSALYLCASNVRAGVNTGELFFGEGSRLTVL.

V usage is TRBV5-6 and J usage is TRBJ2-5; tentatively, D is TRBD2 (5 bases). V lost 0 bases and J lost 4, with 13 bases in between. CDR1 and CDR2 from the germline V gene are SGHDT and YYEEEE. This CDR3 contains 15 residues. The CDR3 reads CASSLETSLGETQYF. CDR3 nucleotide sequence: TGTGCCAGCAGCTTGGAGACGTCACTAGGAGAGACCCAGTACTTC.

The chain couples TRBV28 to TRBJ2-1; D possibly corresponds to TRBD2 (5 bases). Germline V lookup: CDR1 MDHEN, CDR2 SYDVKM. This CDR3 region has 17 residues. Trimming shortened V by 4 bases and J by 3 bases, and 19 bases separated the two germline ends. The CDR3 loop reads CASSSSPGKRYYNEQFF. The CDR3 DNA reads as TGTGCCAGCAGTTCCTCACCGGGAAAGCGTTACTACAATGAGCAGTTCTTC. The whole variable domain, remainder taken from reference TRBV28 and TRBJ2-1, is DVKVTQSSRYLVKRTGEKVFLECVQDMDHENMFWYRQDPGLGLRLIYFSYDVKMKEKGDIPEGYSVSREKKERFSLILESASTNQTSMYLCASSSSPGKRYYNEQFFGPGTRLTVL.

The chain has TRBV28 and TRBJ1-5; TRBD1 agrees at 9 bases. J gave up 2 bases and V 5 bases, and 4 bases lay outside the gene matches. Germline V gives CDR1 MDHEN, CDR2 SYDVKM. This CDR3 is built from 15 residues. CDR3 bases: TGTGCCAGCAGTGGGGACAGGGCGGGCAATCAGCCCCAGCATTTT. It encodes CASSGDRAGNQPQHF.

The rearrangement uses TRBV7-2 and TRBJ1-5; a possible D gene is TRBD1 (5 bases). Between the trimmed V and J ends, which lost 2 bases and 6 bases, there was a span of 11 bases. The CDR3 contains 14 residues. Germline values: CDR1 SGHTA, CDR2 FQGNSA. CDR3 loop: CASSLTSGGQPQHF. CDR3 DNA sequence: TGTGCCAGCAGCTTAACATCCGGGGGTCAGCCCCAGCATTTT. The whole variable domain, filled in from reference TRBV7-2 and TRBJ1-5, reads GAGVSQSPSNKVTEKGKDVELRCDPISGHTALYWYRQSLGQGLEFLIYFQGNSAPDKSGLPSDRFSAERTGGSVSTLTIQRTQQEDSAVYLCASSLTSGGQPQHFGDGTRLSIL.

The chain combines TRBV7-2 with TRBJ2-5; TRBD2 agrees at 13 bases. Unmatched junction bases numbered 13, after V lost 5 bases and J lost 4 bases. This CDR3 is 18 amino acids long. Looked up from germline, CDR1 is SGHTA and CDR2 is FQGNSA. CDR3 coding DNA: TGTGCCAGCAGCCTAACCGGGACTAGCGGGATTTTAGGAGAGACCCAGTACTTC. Protein product: CASSLTGTSGILGETQYF.

The chain has TRBV7-9 and TRBJ2-1; D may be TRBD1 (5 bases). The CDR3 is 15 amino acids. The germline V gene has CDR1 SEHNR and CDR2 FQNEAQ (reference sequence). V shed 6 bases and J shed 7 bases, with 19 bases lying between them. CDR3 protein: CASSPRQGYDNEQFF. The CDR3 region has the DNA TGTGCCAGCAGTCCGAGGCAGGGATATGATAATGAGCAGTTCTTC.

The chain recombines TRBV19 with TRBJ2-7, with D perhaps matching TRBD2 (6 bases). Looked up from germline, CDR1 is LNHDA and CDR2 is SQIVND (reference sequence). The CDR3 sequence is 16 residues long. V lost 3 bases to trimming and J lost 3 bases, with 18 bases between them. The CDR3 is CASSIGIGGWIYEQYF. In DNA form, the CDR3 reads TGTGCCAGTAGTATTGGGATCGGGGGATGGATCTACGAGCAGTACTTC. Looking up the rest from reference TRBV19 and TRBJ2-7 gives the full variable domain: DGGITQSPKYLFRKEGQNVTLSCEQNLNHDAMYWYRQDPGQGLRLIYYSQIVNDFQKGDIAEGYSVSREKKESFPLTVTSAQKNPTAFYLCASSIGIGGWIYEQYFGPGTRLTVT.

The rearrangement links TRBV7-9 to TRBJ1-2, with D hard to call. Germline V gene lookup returns CDR1 SEHNR and CDR2 FQNEAQ (reference sequence). The V end lost 1 base, the J end lost 1 base, and 4 bases lay between the germline ends. The CDR3 is made up of 13 amino acids. CDR3 amino acids: CASSLDSNYGYTF. The DNA of the CDR3 is TGTGCCAGCAGCTTAGACAGTAACTATGGCTACACCTTC.

This clone was counted a single time. This chain joins TRBV19 and TRBJ2-7; 11 positions match TRBD1. The CDR3 runs 15 residues. Trimming took 3 bases from V and 3 from J; bases not matched to a gene: 4. CDR1 and CDR2 (germline): LNHDA, SQIVND (reference sequence). The CDR3 protein is CASSMGQGGIYEQYF. The CDR3 nucleotides read TGTGCCAGTAGTATGGGACAGGGGGGTATCTACGAGCAGTACTTC.

The chain joins TRBV19 to TRBJ2-7, with 12 bases that match TRBD1. There are 14 residues in the CDR3. Germline values: CDR1 LNHDA, CDR2 SQIVND (reference sequence). After removal of 7 bases from V and 5 bases from J, the junction contained 6 bases not matched to a gene. The CDR3 DNA reads TGTGCCAGTACCCCGGGACAGGGGGCCAACGAGCAGTACTTC. This encodes CASTPGQGANEQYF.

The chain recombines TRBV28 with TRBJ1-1; 8 bases line up with TRBD1. The germline CDR1 and CDR2 sequences are MDHEN and SYDVKM. The CDR3 has 17 amino acids. Losses at the gene ends were 3 bases for V and 0 bases for J; bases not matched to a gene: 9. The CDR3 sequence: CASSLTGVDDLNTEAFF. DNA of the CDR3: TGTGCCAGCAGTTTGACAGGGGTTGACGATTTGAACACTGAAGCTTTCTTT.

V and J are TRBV6-5 and TRBJ1-3, with TRBD1 matching 7 bases. The CDR3 extends over 16 amino acids. Germline V gene sequence: CDR1 MNHEY, CDR2 SVGAGI. The junction had 4 bases not matched to a gene; V was cut back by 0 bases and J by 2 bases. The CDR3 DNA is TGTGCCAGCAGTTACTCGAAGGGGGCAGCTGGAAACACCATATATTTT. This gives the protein CASSYSKGAAGNTIYF.

This clone was seen once. Germline is not matched at one junction end, which may reflect a read error. The V and J genes are TRBV9 and TRBJ2-4; TRBD1 is a possible D gene (5 bases). The CDR3 covers 12 residues. Germline loops: CDR1 SGDLS, CDR2 YYNGEE. The CDR3 region has the DNA TGTGCCAGCAGCGACATTCAGGGTCGGGCGCACTTC. Protein sequence: CASSDIQGRAHF.

This clone was picked up a small number of times. The V call is TRBV18, the J call TRBJ2-2; D may be TRBD1 (6 bases). CDR3 size: 15 residues. Per germline, CDR1 KGHSH and CDR2 LQKENI. With 2 bases removed from V and 0 bases from J, the gap between germline ends came to 7 bases. The CDR3 protein is CASSPRQANTGELFF. The CDR3 DNA is TGTGCCAGCTCACCAAGACAGGCGAACACCGGGGAGCTGTTTTTT. The whole variable domain, filled in from reference TRBV18 and TRBJ2-2, reads NAGVMQNPRHLVRRRGQEARLRCSPMKGHSHVYWYRQLPEEGLKFMVYLQKENIIDESGMPKERFSAEFPKEGPSILRIQQVVRGDSAAYFCASSPRQANTGELFFGEGSRLTVL.

The J gene is TRBJ1-2, the V gene TRBV2; TRBD1 might be the D (6 bases). Germline V lookup: CDR1 SNHLY, CDR2 FYNNEI. This CDR3 is built from 10 residues. V lost 9 bases and J 5 bases, leaving 7 bases between the germline ends. The CDR3 nucleotides are TGTGCCAGGGACAGTTATGGCTACACCTTC. Translated, it gives CARDSYGYTF.

V and J are TRBV5-1 and TRBJ1-4; D is ambiguous. V shed 4 bases and J shed 0 bases, with 13 bases lying between them. In germline, CDR1 is SGHRS, CDR2 YFSETQ. The CDR3 consists of 16 residues. The CDR3 nucleotides are TGCGCCAGCAGCCTCACCGGGATTGCAACTAATGAAAAACTGTTTTTT. Protein: CASSLTGIATNEKLFF. Full variable domain (missing parts from reference TRBV5-1 and TRBJ1-4): KAGVTQTPRYLIKTRGQQVTLSCSPISGHRSVSWYQQTPGQGLQFLFEYFSETQRNKGNFPGRFSGRQFSNSRSEMNVSTLELGDSALYLCASSLTGIATNEKLFFGSGTQLSVL.

The V gene is TRBV5-1, the J gene TRBJ2-2; no firm D call. The germline gives CDR1 SGHRS, CDR2 YFSETQ. Trimming pared 4 bases from V and 3 bases from J, leaving 16 bases between. This CDR3 comprises 16 residues. The CDR3 DNA follows: TGCGCCAGCAGCGAAAATGACCCTAGGTACACCGGGGAGCTGTTTTTT. Translation: CASSENDPRYTGELFF.

This chain uses TRBV19 with TRBJ2-3; D unresolved. Germline CDR1 reads LNHDA; CDR2 reads SQIVND (reference sequence). The CDR3 is 12 residues long. Trimming shortened V by 4 bases and J by 6 bases, and 8 bases separated the two germline ends. CDR3 in DNA: TGTGCCAGTAGTACTATCGCGGATACGCAGTATTTT. It codes for CASSTIADTQYF.

The chain couples TRBV28 to TRBJ2-3; D is unclear. V lost 7 bases to trimming and J lost 2 bases, with 7 bases between them. The CDR3 has 12 residues. Germline assignment: CDR1 MDHEN and CDR2 SYDVKM. CDR3 sequence reads: CASKSTTDTQYF. CDR3 nucleotide sequence: TGTGCCAGCAAGAGCACCACAGATACGCAGTATTTT.

V and J are TRBV6-1 and TRBJ2-2; TRBD1 matches 7 bases. From germline, CDR1 is MNHNS and CDR2 SASEGT. J was trimmed by 0 bases and V by 6 bases; bases with no gene match: 1. The CDR3 sequence is 14 residues long. CDR3 sequence: CASRGTANTGELFF. The CDR3 DNA reads as TGTGCCAGCAGAGGGACAGCGAACACCGGGGAGCTGTTTTTT.

The chain couples TRBV19 to TRBJ2-3, with D possibly TRBD1 on 5 matching bases. This CDR3 spans 16 amino acids. The V end lost 8 bases, the J end lost 2 bases, and 20 bases lay between the germline ends. Germline CDR1 is LNHDA and CDR2 is SQIVND (reference sequence). The CDR3 DNA is TGTGCCAGTGGAAATTGGGGCCGCGCTCTCACAGATACGCAGTATTTT. Translated, it gives CASGNWGRALTDTQYF.

The genes are TRBV27 and TRBJ2-2; tentative D call: TRBD2 (6 bases). CDR3 length: 15 amino acids. Trimming left V 3 bases short and J 3 bases short, with 11 bases between. Germline CDR1 and CDR2: MNHEY and SMNVEV (reference sequence). The CDR3 DNA is TGTGCCAGCAGTTTGCGGCGGGGCGACACCGGGGAGCTGTTTTTT. Translating gives CASSLRRGDTGELFF.

The rearrangement uses TRBV7-3 and TRBJ1-3, with D possibly matching TRBD1 (5 bases). CDR1 SGHTA and CDR2 FQGTGA come from the germline V gene. Trimming pared 8 bases from V and 4 bases from J, leaving 12 bases between. The CDR3 runs 13 residues. The chain's CDR3 is CASATGAGNTIYF. CDR3 DNA sequence: TGTGCCAGCGCTACTGGGGCCGGAAACACCATATATTTT.